This T cell receptor beta chain derives from a study of cytomegalovirus exposure and HLA in healthy donors. General study points: It is likely that the observed cluster of highly shared sequence variants was a sequencing artifact. In most subjects, TCR beta sequences reportedly gave accurate predictions of HLA-A and HLA-B alleles. Later genetic work tied a missense DCLRE1C variant to beta-chain V and J trimming. Among immune exposure information, only CMV serostatus was available.

As to this clone: Its matching antigen is unknown.

CDR3 length: 13 amino acids. The V end was cut by 8 bases, the J end by 4 bases, with 12 bases between. CDR1 and CDR2 from the germline V gene are GTSNPN and SVGIG (reference sequence). This PCR relied on a set of 60 Vbeta primers and 13 Jbeta primers. The method was immunoSEQ multiplex PCR; TCRdb's version includes in-frame clones alone and lacks a portion of them. The repertoire holds about 82,000 clones, with 65% to 85% as singletons. The origin of this receptor is a man in his fifties in good health and CMV-seronegative. The J gene is TRBJ1-6, the V gene TRBV30, with D maybe TRBD1 (5 bases). The sample was PBMCs. The CDR3 is CATAQGYNSPLHF. DNA for the CDR3: TGTGCCACCGCTCAGGGTTATAATTCACCCCTCCACTTT.